These 17 T cell receptor beta chains came from one sample sequenced in a study of cytomegalovirus exposure and HLA in healthy donors. Both 60 Vbeta primers and 13 Jbeta primers went into the PCR. Data came from immunoSEQ multiplex PCR; TCRdb stores just in-frame clones and leaves some out. The data hold around 67,000 clones, with 65% to 70% observed a single time. The specimen sequenced was PBMCs. These receptors were obtained from a woman aged 30 to 39 in good health and CMV-seronegative.

This clone has just a few counts. The gene calls are TRBV28 and TRBJ1-2; 8 bases align to TRBD1. The junction had 5 bases not matched to a gene; V was cut back by 2 bases and J by 6 bases. The CDR3 totals 14 residues. In germline, CDR1 is MDHEN, CDR2 SYDVKM. CDR3 region: CASSLRTGNHGYTF. CDR3 DNA: TGTGCCAGCAGTTTACGGACAGGGAACCATGGCTACACCTTC.

The chain carries TRBV7-2 and TRBJ1-2; TRBD1 matches at 7 bases. V gave up 5 bases and J gave up 4 bases; unmatched junction bases: 7. Germline V gives CDR1 SGHTA, CDR2 FQGNSA. The CDR3 loop spans 14 amino acids. The CDR3 reads CASSPGGTAYGYTF. DNA of the CDR3: TGTGCCAGCAGCCCCGGCGGGACAGCCTATGGCTACACCTTC.

The V gene is TRBV7-2, the J gene TRBJ2-3; no definite D call. V was shortened by 1 base and J by 2 bases, with 10 bases between the two germline ends. CDR1 is SGHTA, CDR2 FQGNSA, per germline. The CDR3 runs 15 residues. The CDR3 sequence is CASSLGAQTTDTQYF. The CDR3, as DNA: TGTGCCAGCAGCTTAGGGGCCCAGACCACAGATACGCAGTATTTT.

The J gene is TRBJ2-7, the V gene TRBV5-1; D may be TRBD2 (5 bases). Germline-derived CDR1 and CDR2 are SGHRS and YFSETQ. This CDR3 is built from 14 residues. The V gene lost 4 bases and the J gene lost 4 bases, with 15 bases spanning the gap. In DNA form, the CDR3 reads TGCGCCAGCAGCATGGCGGAGGCGGCATACGAGCAGTACTTC. Amino acid sequence: CASSMAEAAYEQYF.

Points on this clone: Different DNA sequences within this sample yield the same CDR3. The gene calls are TRBV5-5 and TRBJ1-6, with a possible D match to TRBD1 (5 bases). With 0 bases removed from V and 14 bases from J, the gap between germline ends came to 15 bases. The CDR3 runs to 14 residues. Looked up from germline, CDR1 is SGHKS and CDR2 is YYEKEE (reference sequence). The CDR3 region has the DNA TGTGCCAGCAGCTTGGTGGCAGGGTCTTTATCCCTCCACTTT. Translation: CASSLVAGSLSLHF.

J is TRBJ2-1 and V is TRBV6-5; 7 nucleotides match TRBD2. The CDR3 has 13 amino acids. The trim removed 9 bases at V and 5 bases at J, leaving 7 bases unmatched. Per germline, CDR1 MNHEY and CDR2 SVGAGI. CDR3 region: CASGASGDNEQFF. CDR3 nucleotide sequence: TGTGCCAGTGGGGCTAGCGGCGACAATGAGCAGTTCTTC.

The chain carries TRBV30 and TRBJ1-2, with D maybe TRBD1 (6 bases). The germline V gene has CDR1 GTSNPN and CDR2 SVGIG (reference sequence). There are 15 residues in the CDR3. Trimming took 4 bases from V and 3 from J, leaving 18 bases between them. The CDR3 is CAWTLTDRSDYGYTF. The CDR3 region has the DNA TGTGCCTGGACTCTGACCGACAGGTCCGACTATGGCTACACCTTC.

This clone was found a few times. DNA for the CDR3: TGTGCCAGCAGCTTAGTGGGGGGGGGCACAGATACGCAGTATTTT. Amino acids: CASSLVGGGTDTQYF. The chain combines TRBV11-3 with TRBJ2-3; 7 nucleotides align to TRBD2. Germline V CDR1 and CDR2: SGHNT, YENEEA. The CDR3 has 15 amino acids. Trimming cost V 1 base and J 1 base; bases outside gene matches: 2.

This clone was counted between two and nine times. CDR3 nucleotides: TGTGCCAGCAGCCCAGGGACTATCTCCTACGAGCAGTACTTC. This codes for CASSPGTISYEQYF. The rearrangement uses TRBV7-9 and TRBJ2-7; 7 bases are a match to TRBD2. J lost 0 bases, V lost 5 bases, and 4 bases had no gene match. This CDR3 is built from 14 residues. The germline V gene has CDR1 SEHNR and CDR2 FQNEAQ (reference sequence).

The rearrangement joins TRBV9 to TRBJ2-3; D is possibly TRBD1 (6 bases). Trimming took 0 bases from V and 1 from J, leaving 9 bases between them. CDR1 is SGDLS, CDR2 YYNGEE, per germline. There are 15 residues in the CDR3. The CDR3 region is CASSVEGQRTDTQYF. As DNA, the CDR3 is TGTGCCAGCAGCGTAGAGGGACAACGCACAGATACGCAGTATTTT.

This clone was counted between two and nine times. Different DNA sequences within this sample yield the same CDR3. V gene TRBV9 combines with J gene TRBJ1-1; the D is unclear. The CDR3 spans 13 residues. Trimming stripped 0 bases from V and 1 base from J, with 4 bases between. The germline CDR1 and CDR2 sequences are SGDLS and YYNGEE. CDR3 sequence (DNA): TGTGCCAGCAGCGTAGCGAGGAACACTGAAGCTTTCTTT. Residues: CASSVARNTEAFF.

J is TRBJ1-3 and V is TRBV5-1, with unresolved D. The CDR3 totals 15 residues. V dropped 0 bases and J dropped 0 bases, with 7 bases sitting between them. Germline V CDR1 and CDR2: SGHRS, YFSETQ. The CDR3 sequence: CASSLEPSSGNTIYF. The DNA for the CDR3 is TGCGCCAGCAGCTTGGAACCGAGCTCTGGAAACACCATATATTTT. The full variable domain, rest sourced from reference TRBV5-1 and TRBJ1-3, is KAGVTQTPRYLIKTRGQQVTLSCSPISGHRSVSWYQQTPGQGLQFLFEYFSETQRNKGNFPGRFSGRQFSNSRSEMNVSTLELGDSALYLCASSLEPSSGNTIYFGEGSWLTVV.

The chain combines TRBV4-1 with TRBJ1-5; 8 bases fit TRBD1. The CDR3 is 15 amino acids. The germline gives CDR1 MGHRA, CDR2 YSYEKL. J gave up 7 bases and V 3 bases, and 8 bases lay outside the gene matches. The CDR3 sequence: CASSHPRAGGQPQHF. The CDR3 DNA is TGCGCCAGCAGCCATCCCCGGGCAGGGGGCCAGCCCCAGCATTTT.

The chain couples TRBV18 to TRBJ2-1; 8 positions agree with TRBD2. V lost 4 bases, J lost 2 bases, and 7 bases stayed unmatched. This CDR3 comprises 16 residues. Germline V gene lookup returns CDR1 KGHSH and CDR2 LQKENI. As DNA, the CDR3 is TGTGCCAGCTCACTCGAAACTAGCGGTACCTACAATGAGCAGTTCTTC. Translated, it gives CASSLETSGTYNEQFF.

The V call is TRBV29-1, the J call TRBJ1-5, with D possibly matching TRBD1 (6 bases). The CDR3 contains 13 residues. In germline, CDR1 is SQVTM, CDR2 ANQGSEA. V gave up 3 bases and J gave up 2 bases, with 8 bases separating them. CDR3 loop: CSVDPGGNQPQHF. The CDR3 region has the DNA TGCAGCGTTGACCCAGGGGGCAATCAGCCCCAGCATTTT.

This clone has only a few counts. The chain couples TRBV7-3 to TRBJ2-3; 10 positions agree with TRBD1. The CDR3 runs to 20 residues. Looked up from germline, CDR1 is SGHTA and CDR2 is FQGTGA. Trimming removed 4 bases from V and 0 bases from J; junction bases left unmatched: 16. CDR3 nucleotides: TGTGCCAGCAGCTCCAGAATAGACAGGGGGCGGCTGGGTAGCACAGATACGCAGTATTTT. Its translation: CASSSRIDRGRLGSTDTQYF.

V usage is TRBV19 and J usage is TRBJ2-3; maybe TRBD1 (6 bases). Germline CDR1 reads LNHDA; CDR2 reads SQIVND (reference sequence). The CDR3 is made up of 17 amino acids. Trimming shortened V by 5 bases and J by 0 bases, and 18 bases separated the two germline ends. This CDR3 is CASSVRSGTLSTDTQYF. DNA of the CDR3: TGTGCCAGTAGTGTACGATCCGGGACACTGAGCACAGATACGCAGTATTTT.